These T cell receptor beta chains were read from a single sample in a study of tumor-infiltrating lymphocytes in primary liver carcinoma. TCRdb redid the calling of the multiplex PCR reads with MiXCR, one entry per CDR3 protein. The sample lists fewer than 250,000 distinct CDR3 sequences; around four fifths were seen once. Sequencing was performed on tumor tissue from primary liver carcinoma. All receptors come from a man in his forties with primary liver carcinoma and hepatitis B virus infection. Each CDR3 is given with its conserved first and last residue. The D gene is left open where the match is weak. Clone size is stated in some rows and not others, as once, few, many or a class when expanded.

TRBJ2-6 | - | TRBD1 | TRBV11-2 | CASSMEGDRGICLSGADVLTF | TGTGCCAGTAGCATGGAGGGAGACAGGGGCATTTGCCTCTCTGGGGCCGACGTCCTGACTTTC
TRBJ2-7 | - | - | TRBV11-2 | CAISSNRNSHDQYF | TGTGCCATCAGTTCTAACAGGAACTCCCACGACCAGTACTTC
TRBJ2-5 | - | - | TRBV29-1 | CSVDSTWRQTQYF | TGCAGCGTTGATTCAACATGGAGGCAGACCCAATACTTC
TRBJ2-3 | - | TRBD2 | TRBV11-1 | CASNIARTSGSTDTEYF | TGTGCCAGCAACATAGCTCGGACTAGCGGGTCCACAGATACGGAGTATTTT
TRBJ2-7 | - | - | TRBV4-3 | CTSSQDWGPPSYEQYF | TGCACCAGCAGCCAGGATTGGGGGCCCCCCTCCTACGAGCAGTACTTC
TRBJ2-1 | - | - | TRBV4-2 | CVSSQELETNEQFF | TGTGTCAGCAGCCAAGAACTAGAGACAAATGAGCAGTTCTTC
TRBJ2-1 | few | - | TRBV11-3 | CASTLGVSKNEQFF | TGTGCCAGCACCTTAGGCGTCTCGAAAAACGAGCAGTTCTTC
TRBJ1-5 | many | - | TRBV12-3/TRBV12-4 | CASSPGRNQPQHF | TGTGCCAGCAGTCCAGGAAGAAATCAGCCCCAGCATTTT
TRBJ1-5 | - | - | TRBV12-3/TRBV12-4 | CANRFGIRGHQPHHF | TGTGCCAACAGATTCGGGATAAGGGGCCATCAGCCCCACCATTTT
TRBJ1-4 | once | - | TRBV12-3/TRBV12-4 | CASITSGTEKLFF | TGTGCCAGCATTACCTCAGGGACAGAAAAACTGTTTTTT
TRBJ2-7 | - | - | TRBV12-3/TRBV12-4 | CASSPRRGEQYF | TGTGCCAGCAGTCCAAGGAGGGGTGAGCAGTACTTC
TRBJ2-1 | - | - | TRBV29-1 | CSVHNNEQLF | TGCAGCGTTCATAATAATGAGCAGCTCTTC
TRBJ2-3 | - | - | TRBV12-3/TRBV12-4 | CASSSPTIGRSTDTQYF | TGTGCTAGCAGTTCCCCAACTATCGGGAGAAGTACAGATACACAGTATTTT
TRBJ2-7 | - | TRBD1 | TRBV6-6 | CASSPRQGSFYEQYF | TGTGCCAGCAGTCCGCGACAGGGATCGTTCTACGAGCAGTATTTC
TRBJ1-1 | - | - | TRBV29-1 | CSVRGGEHTVAFF | TGCAGCGTCCGGGGGGGGGAGCACACTGTAGCTTTCTTC
TRBJ2-5 | - | - | TRBV18 | CASSPGYQETQYF | TGTGCCAGCTCACCGGGTTACCAAGAGACCCAGTACTTC